The TCR beta chain under discussion was sequenced for a study of blood T cell repertoires in COVID-19. At the level of the study: T cells, B-cell-depleted T cells, or PBMCs provided the cDNA or gDNA that served as material.

As processed by the authors: Estimation of nucleated cell counts was performed using reference gene primer amplification. Method: immunoSEQ multiplex PCR; TCRdb's copy keeps in-frame clones and lacks some. That table gives V, J and clone size, and the DNA gave D and trimming. The table shows hundreds of thousands of clones, with over 80% occurring only once. CDR1 SGHNT and CDR2 YYREEE come from the germline V gene (reference sequence). V was clipped by 1 base and J by 2 bases; unmatched bases: 4. There are 16 residues in the CDR3. The receptor's source is a man in his forties or fifties with acute or convalescent COVID-19. This rearrangement joins TRBV5-4 to TRBJ2-2; TRBD2 matches 8 bases. The sequenced material came from peripheral blood. CDR3 sequence (DNA): TGTGCCAGCAGCTTGTTACTAGCGGTTAACACCGGGGAGCTGTTTTTT. Translation: CASSLLLAVNTGELFF. The full variable domain, rest sourced from reference TRBV5-4 and TRBJ2-2, is ETGVTQSPTHLIKTRGQQVTLRCSSQSGHNTVSWYQQALGQGPQFIFQYYREEENGRGNFPPRFSGLQFPNYSSELNVNALELDDSALYLCASSLLLAVNTGELFFGEGSRLTVL.